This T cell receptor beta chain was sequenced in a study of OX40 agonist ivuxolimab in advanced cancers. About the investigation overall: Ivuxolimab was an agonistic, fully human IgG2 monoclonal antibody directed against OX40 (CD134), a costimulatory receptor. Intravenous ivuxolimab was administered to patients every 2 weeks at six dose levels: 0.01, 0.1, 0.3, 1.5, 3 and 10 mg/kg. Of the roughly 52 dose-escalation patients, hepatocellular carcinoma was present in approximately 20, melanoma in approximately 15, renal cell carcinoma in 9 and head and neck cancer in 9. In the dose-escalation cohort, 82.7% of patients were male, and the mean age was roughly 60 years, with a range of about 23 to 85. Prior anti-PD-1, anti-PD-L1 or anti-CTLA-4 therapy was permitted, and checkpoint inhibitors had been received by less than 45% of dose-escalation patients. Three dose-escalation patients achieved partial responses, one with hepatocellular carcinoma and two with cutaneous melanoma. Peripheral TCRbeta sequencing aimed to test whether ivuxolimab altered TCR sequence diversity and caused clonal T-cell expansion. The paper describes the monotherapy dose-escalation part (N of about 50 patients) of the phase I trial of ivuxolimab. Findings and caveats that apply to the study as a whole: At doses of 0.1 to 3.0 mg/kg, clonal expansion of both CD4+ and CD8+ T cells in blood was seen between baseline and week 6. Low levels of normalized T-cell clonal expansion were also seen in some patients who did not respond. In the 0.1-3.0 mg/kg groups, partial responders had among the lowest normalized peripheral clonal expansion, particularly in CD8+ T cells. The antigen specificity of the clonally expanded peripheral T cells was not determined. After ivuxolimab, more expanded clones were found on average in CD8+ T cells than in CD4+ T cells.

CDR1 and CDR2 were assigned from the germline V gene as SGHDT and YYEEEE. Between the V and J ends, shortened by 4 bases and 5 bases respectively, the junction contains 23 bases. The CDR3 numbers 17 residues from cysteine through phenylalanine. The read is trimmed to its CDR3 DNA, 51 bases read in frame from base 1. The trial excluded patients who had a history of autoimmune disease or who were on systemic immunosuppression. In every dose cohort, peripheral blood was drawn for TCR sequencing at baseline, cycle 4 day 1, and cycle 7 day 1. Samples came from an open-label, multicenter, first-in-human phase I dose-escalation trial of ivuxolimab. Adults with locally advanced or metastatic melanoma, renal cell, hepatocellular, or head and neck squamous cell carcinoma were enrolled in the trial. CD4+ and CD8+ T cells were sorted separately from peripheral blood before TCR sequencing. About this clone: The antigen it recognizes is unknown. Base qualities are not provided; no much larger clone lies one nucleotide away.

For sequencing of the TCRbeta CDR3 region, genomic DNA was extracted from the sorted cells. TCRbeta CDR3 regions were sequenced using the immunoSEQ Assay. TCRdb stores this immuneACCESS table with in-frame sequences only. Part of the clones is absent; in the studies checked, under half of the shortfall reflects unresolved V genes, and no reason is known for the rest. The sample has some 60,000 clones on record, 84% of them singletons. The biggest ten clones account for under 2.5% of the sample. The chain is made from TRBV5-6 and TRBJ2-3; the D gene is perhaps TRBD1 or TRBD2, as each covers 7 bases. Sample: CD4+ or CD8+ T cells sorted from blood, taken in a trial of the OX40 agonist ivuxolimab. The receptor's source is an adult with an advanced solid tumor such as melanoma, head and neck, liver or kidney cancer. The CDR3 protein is CASSLRRGRGHVDTQYF. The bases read TGTGCCAGCAGCCTCCGCCGAGGGAGGGGGCATGTAGATACGCAGTATTTT.